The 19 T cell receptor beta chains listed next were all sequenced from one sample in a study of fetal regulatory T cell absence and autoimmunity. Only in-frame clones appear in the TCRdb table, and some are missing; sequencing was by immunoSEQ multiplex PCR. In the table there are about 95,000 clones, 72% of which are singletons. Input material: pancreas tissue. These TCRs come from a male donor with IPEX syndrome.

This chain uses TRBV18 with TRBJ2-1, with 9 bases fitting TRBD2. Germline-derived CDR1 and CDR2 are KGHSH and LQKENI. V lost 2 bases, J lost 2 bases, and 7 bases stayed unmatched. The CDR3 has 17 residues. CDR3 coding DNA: TGTGCCAGCTCACCAGGGCGTCTAGCGGGACCCTACAATGAGCAGTTCTTC. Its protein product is CASSPGRLAGPYNEQFF.

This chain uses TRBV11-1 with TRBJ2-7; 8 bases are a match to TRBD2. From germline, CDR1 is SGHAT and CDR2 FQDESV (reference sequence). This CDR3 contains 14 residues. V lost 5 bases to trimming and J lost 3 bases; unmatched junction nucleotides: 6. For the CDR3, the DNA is TGTGCCAGCAGCCCCGGGGGGGGGCTCTACGAGCAGTACTTC. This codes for CASSPGGGLYEQYF.

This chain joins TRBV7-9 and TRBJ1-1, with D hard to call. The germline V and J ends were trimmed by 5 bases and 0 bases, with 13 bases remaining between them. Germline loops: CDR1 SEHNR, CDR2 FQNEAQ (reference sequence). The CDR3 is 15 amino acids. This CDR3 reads CASSPSGKLNTEAFF. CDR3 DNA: TGTGCCAGCAGCCCCTCGGGGAAGCTGAACACTGAAGCTTTCTTT.

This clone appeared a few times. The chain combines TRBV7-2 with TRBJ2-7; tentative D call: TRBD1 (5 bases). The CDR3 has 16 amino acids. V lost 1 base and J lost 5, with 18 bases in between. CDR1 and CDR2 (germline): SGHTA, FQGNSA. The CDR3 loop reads CASSLGQRPTLDEQYF. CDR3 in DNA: TGTGCCAGCAGCTTAGGACAGCGCCCCACTCTCGACGAGCAGTACTTC. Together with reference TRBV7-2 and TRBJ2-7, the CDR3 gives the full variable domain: GAGVSQSPSNKVTEKGKDVELRCDPISGHTALYWYRQSLGQGLEFLIYFQGNSAPDKSGLPSDRFSAERTGGSVSTLTIQRTQQEDSAVYLCASSLGQRPTLDEQYFGPGTRLTVT.

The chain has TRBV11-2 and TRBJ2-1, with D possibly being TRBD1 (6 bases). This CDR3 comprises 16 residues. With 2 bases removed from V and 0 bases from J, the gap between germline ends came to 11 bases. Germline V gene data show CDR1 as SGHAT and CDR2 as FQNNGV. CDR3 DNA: TGTGCCAGCAGCTTAACAGGGCTAGGCTCCTACAATGAGCAGTTCTTC. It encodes CASSLTGLGSYNEQFF. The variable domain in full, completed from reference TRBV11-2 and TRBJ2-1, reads EAGVAQSPRYKIIEKRQSVAFWCNPISGHATLYWYQQILGQGPKLLIQFQNNGVVDDSQLPKDRFSAERLKGVDSTLKIQPAKLEDSAVYLCASSLTGLGSYNEQFFGPGTRLTVL.

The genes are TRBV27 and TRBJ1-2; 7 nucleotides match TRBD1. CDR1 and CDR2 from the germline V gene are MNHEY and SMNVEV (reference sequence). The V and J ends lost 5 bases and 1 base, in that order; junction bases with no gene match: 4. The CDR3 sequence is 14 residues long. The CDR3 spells CASSPTGVNYGYTF. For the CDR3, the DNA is TGTGCCAGCAGTCCAACAGGGGTTAACTATGGCTACACCTTC.

The CDR3 protein is CASRMDRGSYEQYF. The CDR3 nucleotides read TGTGCCAGCAGGATGGACAGGGGCTCCTACGAGCAGTACTTC. The rearrangement joins TRBV2 to TRBJ2-7; 9 nucleotides agree with TRBD1. Germline loops: CDR1 SNHLY, CDR2 FYNNEI. Losses at the gene ends were 6 bases for V and 0 bases for J; bases not matched to a gene: 3. The CDR3 consists of 14 residues.

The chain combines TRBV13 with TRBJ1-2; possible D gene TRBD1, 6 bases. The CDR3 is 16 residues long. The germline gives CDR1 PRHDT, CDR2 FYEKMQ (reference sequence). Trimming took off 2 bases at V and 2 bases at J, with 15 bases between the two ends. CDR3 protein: CASSLRGDGRNYGYTF. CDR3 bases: TGTGCCAGCAGCTTAAGGGGGGACGGCCGAAACTATGGCTACACCTTC.

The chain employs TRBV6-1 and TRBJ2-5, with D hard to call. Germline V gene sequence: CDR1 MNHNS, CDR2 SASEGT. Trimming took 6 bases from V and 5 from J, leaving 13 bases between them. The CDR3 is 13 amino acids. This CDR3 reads CASRQGIGETQYF. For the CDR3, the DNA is TGTGCCAGCAGGCAAGGGATCGGGGAGACCCAGTACTTC.

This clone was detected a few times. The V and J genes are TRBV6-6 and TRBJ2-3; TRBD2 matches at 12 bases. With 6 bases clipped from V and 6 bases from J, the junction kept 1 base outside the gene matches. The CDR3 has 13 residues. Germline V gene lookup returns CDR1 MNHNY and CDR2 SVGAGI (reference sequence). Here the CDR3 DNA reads TGTGCCAGCAGAGGGACTAGCGGGGATACGCAGTATTTT. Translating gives CASRGTSGDTQYF.

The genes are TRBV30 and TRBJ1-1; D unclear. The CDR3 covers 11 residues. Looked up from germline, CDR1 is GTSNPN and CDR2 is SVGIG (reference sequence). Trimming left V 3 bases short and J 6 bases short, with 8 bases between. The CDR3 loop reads CAWSPLAEAFF. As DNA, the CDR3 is TGTGCCTGGAGCCCTCTGGCTGAAGCTTTCTTT. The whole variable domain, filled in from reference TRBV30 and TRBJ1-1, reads SQTIHQWPATLVQPVGSPLSLECTVEGTSNPNLYWYRQAAGRGLQLLFYSVGIGQISSEVPQNLSASRPQDRQFILSSKKLLLSDSGFYLCAWSPLAEAFFGQGTRLTVV.

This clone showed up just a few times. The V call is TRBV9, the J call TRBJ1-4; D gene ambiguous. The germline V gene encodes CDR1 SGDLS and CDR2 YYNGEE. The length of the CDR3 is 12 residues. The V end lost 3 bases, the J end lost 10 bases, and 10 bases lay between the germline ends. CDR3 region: CASSGVRGKLFF. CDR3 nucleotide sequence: TGTGCCAGCAGCGGGGTCCGCGGAAAACTGTTTTTT.

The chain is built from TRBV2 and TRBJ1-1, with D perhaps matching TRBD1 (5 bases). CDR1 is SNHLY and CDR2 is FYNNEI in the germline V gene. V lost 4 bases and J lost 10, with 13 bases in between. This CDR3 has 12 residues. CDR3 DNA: TGTGCCAGCAGTGGTAGGAGGGGTCGAGCTTTCTTT. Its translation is CASSGRRGRAFF.

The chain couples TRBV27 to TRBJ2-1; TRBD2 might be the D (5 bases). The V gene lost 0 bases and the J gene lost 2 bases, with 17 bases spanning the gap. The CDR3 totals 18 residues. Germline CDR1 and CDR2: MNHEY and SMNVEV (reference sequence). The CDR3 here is CASSLSPEAASPYNEQFF. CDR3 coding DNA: TGTGCCAGCAGTTTATCCCCGGAAGCGGCATCCCCCTACAATGAGCAGTTCTTC.

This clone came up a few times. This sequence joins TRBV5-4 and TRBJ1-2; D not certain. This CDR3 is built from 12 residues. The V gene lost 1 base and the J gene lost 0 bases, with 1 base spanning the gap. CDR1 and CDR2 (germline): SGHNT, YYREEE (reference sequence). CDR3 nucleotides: TGTGCCAGCAGCTTGACTAACTATGGCTACACCTTC. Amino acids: CASSLTNYGYTF.

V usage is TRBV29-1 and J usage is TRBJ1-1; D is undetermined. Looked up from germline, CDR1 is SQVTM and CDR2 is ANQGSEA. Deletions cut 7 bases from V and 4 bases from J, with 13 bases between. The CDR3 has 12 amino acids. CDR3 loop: CSAISFVTEAFF. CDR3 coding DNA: TGCAGCGCTATTTCGTTCGTCACTGAAGCTTTCTTT.

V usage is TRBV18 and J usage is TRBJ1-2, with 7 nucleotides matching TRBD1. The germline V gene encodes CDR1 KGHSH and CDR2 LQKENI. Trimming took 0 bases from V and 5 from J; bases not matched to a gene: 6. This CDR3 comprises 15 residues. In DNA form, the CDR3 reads TGTGCCAGCTCACCACCCCCCGACAGGGTTTATGGCTACACCTTC. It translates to CASSPPPDRVYGYTF. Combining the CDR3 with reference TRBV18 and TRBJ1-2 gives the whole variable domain NAGVMQNPRHLVRRRGQEARLRCSPMKGHSHVYWYRQLPEEGLKFMVYLQKENIIDESGMPKERFSAEFPKEGPSILRIQQVVRGDSAAYFCASSPPPDRVYGYTFGSGTRLTVV.

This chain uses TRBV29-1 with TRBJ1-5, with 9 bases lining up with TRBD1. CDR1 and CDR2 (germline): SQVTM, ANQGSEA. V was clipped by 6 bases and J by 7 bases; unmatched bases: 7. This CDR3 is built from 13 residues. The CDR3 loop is CSVRGQGGQPQHF. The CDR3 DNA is TGCAGCGTCCGGGGACAGGGAGGACAGCCCCAGCATTTT.

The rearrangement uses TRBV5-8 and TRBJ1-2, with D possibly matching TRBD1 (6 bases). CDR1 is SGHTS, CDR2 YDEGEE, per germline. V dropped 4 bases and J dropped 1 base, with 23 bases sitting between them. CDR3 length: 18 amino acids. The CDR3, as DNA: TGTGCCAGCAGCGCGGGAAGGGGGGGGATTCTGAGTAACTATGGCTACACCTTC. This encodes CASSAGRGGILSNYGYTF.